A selection of T cell receptor beta chains follows, all from one sample in a study of cytomegalovirus exposure and HLA in healthy donors. The method was immunoSEQ multiplex PCR; TCRdb's version includes in-frame clones alone and lacks a portion of them. The sample records a few hundred thousand clones, approximately 80% being singletons. The sample taken for sequencing was PBMCs. These receptors originate from a girl between 10 and 17 years old in good health and CMV-seronegative. Both conserved end residues are part of each CDR3. The D gene is left open where the match is weak. Clone sizes are given selectively: once, few, many, or a class where the clone is expanded.

j_call d_call clone_size v_call cdr3_nt cdr3_aa
TRBJ2-2 TRBD2 - TRBV6-4 TGTGCCAGCAGTGAAAAGGGTCTAGCGGGCCACACCGGGGAGCTGTTTTTT CASSEKGLAGHTGELFF
TRBJ2-3 TRBD2 - TRBV29-1 TGCAGCGTTGAAGCTAGCGGGATCACAGATACGCAGTATTTT CSVEASGITDTQYF
TRBJ2-3 - - TRBV7-9 TGTGCCAGCAGCCCAAAGAGAGATACGCAGTATTTT CASSPKRDTQYF
TRBJ1-2 TRBD1 - TRBV7-9 TGTTCCAGCAGCTTAGCGGGGGACAGGGGCTCCTTC CSSSLAGDRGSF
TRBJ2-7 TRBD1 - TRBV19 TGTGCCAGTAGTCCAGGACAGGGAGGCTACGAGCAGTACTTC CASSPGQGGYEQYF
TRBJ1-2 TRBD1 once TRBV19 TGTGCCAGTAGTACTGAGGGGACAGGGGATGGTTACGGCTACACCTTC CASSTEGTGDGYGYTF
TRBJ1-5 - - TRBV30 TGTGCCTGGAAGGAGGGGAACCAGCCCCAGCATTTT CAWKEGNQPQHF
TRBJ1-1 TRBD1 - TRBV27 TGTGCCAGCAGTCGGGACAGCTACACTGAAGCTTTCTTT CASSRDSYTEAFF
TRBJ2-7 - - TRBV18 TGTGCCAGCTCACTAAGTCGGTATTTTTCCTACGAGCAGTACTTC CASSLSRYFSYEQYF
TRBJ1-1 - - TRBV6-5 TGTGCCAGCAGTTACTCGAGGAGGACTGAAGCTTTCTTT CASSYSRRTEAFF
TRBJ2-7 TRBD2 - TRBV9 TGTGCCAGCAGCGCGGGACTAGCGGGTTACGAGCAGTACTTC CASSAGLAGYEQYF
TRBJ1-5 TRBD1 - TRBV30 TGTGCCTGGAGCACAGGGGGGGAACAGCCCCAGCATTTT CAWSTGGEQPQHF
TRBJ1-1 - - TRBV20-1 TGCAGTGCAGAGGTGAACACTGAAGCTTTCTTT CSAEVNTEAFF
TRBJ1-4 - - TRBV5-8 TGTGCCAGCAGCCACCGCCTCCGGACAGACTCCCTTGATTTGAATGAAAAACTGTTTTTT CASSHRLRTDSLDLNEKLFF
TRBJ2-7 - - TRBV30 TGTGCCTGGAGTTGGGGGGACAGCCGAAGCGAGCAGTACTTC CAWSWGDSRSEQYF
TRBJ2-7 - - TRBV7-9 TGTGCCAGCAGCTTAGTCTCAACAGGACGAACCTCCTACGAGCAGTACTTC CASSLVSTGRTSYEQYF
TRBJ1-5 TRBD1 - TRBV27 TGTGCCAGCAGGCCCCAGGGGGCGCCTTCCAATCAGCCCCAGCATTTT CASRPQGAPSNQPQHF
TRBJ2-5 - - TRBV15 TGTGCCACCAGCAGAGGGGGGGGCGGAGAGACCCAGTACTTC CATSRGGGGETQYF
TRBJ2-1 TRBD2 - TRBV19 TGTGCCAGTAGTATTTTGGGCCTAGCGGGAAATGAGCAGTTCTTC CASSILGLAGNEQFF
TRBJ1-3 TRBD1 - TRBV5-6 TGTGCCAGCAGCCGAGGGACAGTTGGAAACACCATATATTTT CASSRGTVGNTIYF
TRBJ2-2 - - TRBV7-8 TGTGCCAGCAGCTGGGACTTTGAAGACACCGGGGAGCTGTTTTTT CASSWDFEDTGELFF
TRBJ1-3 - - TRBV19 TGTGCCAGTAGTGTATACGAGGGAAACACCATATATTTT CASSVYEGNTIYF
TRBJ2-5 TRBD1 - TRBV4-2 TGTGCCAGCAGCCAAGGGGGGGACAGGGACCAAGAGACCCAGTACTTC CASSQGGDRDQETQYF
TRBJ2-1 TRBD1 - TRBV5-1 TGCGCCAGCAGCTTGTCCCTGACAGGGGGATACAATGAGCAGTTCTTC CASSLSLTGGYNEQFF
TRBJ1-2 - - TRBV11-2 TGTGCCAGCAGTCTAAACCCCTCGGGTGGCTACACCTTC CASSLNPSGGYTF
TRBJ2-2 - - TRBV10-3 TGTGCCATCAGTGAGGCAACAGGGATGGCCGGGGAGCTGTTTTTT CAISEATGMAGELFF
TRBJ1-1 TRBD1 few TRBV29-1 TGCAGCGTTGAACGTACCGGGACAGGAGCCGCAGAAGCTTTCTTT CSVERTGTGAAEAFF
TRBJ1-4 TRBD1 - TRBV6-6 TGTGCCAGCTGCGGGACAGTGATAATCTCGGATGAAAAACTGTTTTTT CASCGTVIISDEKLFF
TRBJ2-7 - - TRBV28 TGTGCCAGCAGTTGGGTTCGAGGGCGAGCGGCTAGCGAGCAGTACTTC CASSWVRGRAASEQYF
TRBJ1-5 - once TRBV4-1 TGCGCCAGCAGCCCCCAAGCTAGCAGCAATCAGCCCCAGCATTTT CASSPQASSNQPQHF
TRBJ1-3 TRBD1 few TRBV5-8 TGTGCCAGCAGCTTGCGAGGACAGGCCGGAAACACCATATATTTT CASSLRGQAGNTIYF
TRBJ2-7 TRBD2 - TRBV4-1 TGCGCCAGCAGCCTAACAGTAGCGGGAGGTGCCTACGAGCAGTACTTC CASSLTVAGGAYEQYF
TRBJ2-7 TRBD2 - TRBV7-2 TGTGCCAGCAGCCCGGGACTAGCGGGGGGCCCCCTCGAGCAGTACTTC CASSPGLAGGPLEQYF
TRBJ1-1 TRBD1 - TRBV28 TGTGCCAGCCAAGGACAGGATCGTCCAGGCACTGAAGCTTTCTTT CASQGQDRPGTEAFF
TRBJ2-3 TRBD1 - TRBV6-1 TGTGCCAGCAGTGAAGCCCCGACAGGGGGAAGGGATACGCAGTATTTT CASSEAPTGGRDTQYF